What follows describes a single T cell receptor (beta chain). The germline CDR1 and CDR2 sequences are SGHTA and FQGTGA. CDR3 length: 12 amino acids. V lost 1 base, J lost 9 bases, and 6 bases lay in between. Each CDR3 protein gets one entry after TCRdb re-called the PCR reads with MiXCR. The data show about 90,000 distinct CDR3 sequences, about 49% seen once. These data originate in a study of CDR3 diversity in severe acne. Sequencing input: blood. This sequence was found in a male donor with severe acne vulgaris. V is TRBV7-3 and J is TRBJ2-2; D ambiguous. CDR3 nucleotides: TGTGCCAGCAGCTTAATCCCGAGGGAGCTGTTTTTT. Residues: CASSLIPRELFF.